The clone carrying this TCR beta chain was seen a handful of times. Its specificity is not known. This entry comes from a study of OX40 agonist ivuxolimab in advanced cancers. Study at large: Patients were given ivuxolimab, an antibody that agonizes OX40 (CD134). Study-level findings and limits: Both CD4+ and CD8+ T cell populations in blood had undergone clonal expansion by week 6 at 0.1 to 3.0 mg/kg. Among the lowest levels of clonal expansion were found in partial responders at 0.1-3.0 mg/kg. Averaged across samples, CD8+ T cells carried more expanded clones than CD4+ did.

The method was immunoSEQ multiplex PCR; TCRdb's version includes in-frame clones alone and lacks a portion of them. The data show approximately 82,000 clones, around 87% seen once. The CDR3 is 15 amino acids. Germline CDR1 is LGHNA and CDR2 is YNFKEQ. The V end lost 1 base, the J end lost 3 bases, and 10 bases lay between the germline ends. The sequencing here drew on CD4+ or CD8+ T cells sorted from blood, taken in a trial of the OX40 agonist ivuxolimab. The TCR was taken from an adult with an advanced solid tumor such as melanoma, head and neck, liver or kidney cancer. The chain joins TRBV4-2 to TRBJ1-5; D not certain. CDR3 in DNA: TGTGCCAGCAGCCAAGGACCGGAGATCAATCAGCCCCAGCATTTT. Translating gives CASSQGPEINQPQHF.